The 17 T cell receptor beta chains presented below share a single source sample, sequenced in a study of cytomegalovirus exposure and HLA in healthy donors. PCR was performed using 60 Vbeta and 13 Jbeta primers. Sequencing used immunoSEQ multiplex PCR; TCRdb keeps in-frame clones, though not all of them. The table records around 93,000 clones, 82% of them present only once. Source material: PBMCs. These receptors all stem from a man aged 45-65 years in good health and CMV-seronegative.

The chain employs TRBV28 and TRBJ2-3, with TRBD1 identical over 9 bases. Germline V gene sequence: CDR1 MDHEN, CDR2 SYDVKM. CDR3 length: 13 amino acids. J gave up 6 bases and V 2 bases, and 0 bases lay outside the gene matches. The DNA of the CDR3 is TGTGCCAGCAGTTTAGGACAGGGGGATACGCAGTATTTT. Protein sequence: CASSLGQGDTQYF.

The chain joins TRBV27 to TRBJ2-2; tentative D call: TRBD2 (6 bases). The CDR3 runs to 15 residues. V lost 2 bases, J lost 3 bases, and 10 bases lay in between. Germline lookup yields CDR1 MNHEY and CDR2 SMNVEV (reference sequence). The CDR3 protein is CASSLGGRDTGELFF. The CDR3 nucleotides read TGTGCCAGCAGTTTAGGGGGGAGAGACACCGGGGAGCTGTTTTTT.

The CDR3 here is CASSSGHLRDGYTF. The DNA of the CDR3 is TGTGCCAGCAGCTCGGGACATCTAAGGGATGGCTACACCTTC. The chain joins TRBV7-9 to TRBJ1-2, with a possible D match to TRBD1 (6 bases). This CDR3 contains 14 residues. In germline, CDR1 is SEHNR, CDR2 FQNEAQ (reference sequence). With 4 bases removed from V and 6 bases from J, the gap between germline ends came to 15 bases.

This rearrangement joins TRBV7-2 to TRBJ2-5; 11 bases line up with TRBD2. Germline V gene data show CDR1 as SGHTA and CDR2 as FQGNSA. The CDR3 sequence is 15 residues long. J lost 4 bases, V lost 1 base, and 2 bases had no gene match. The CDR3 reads CASSLVLAGAETQYF. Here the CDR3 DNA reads TGTGCCAGCAGCTTAGTACTAGCGGGGGCAGAGACCCAGTACTTC.

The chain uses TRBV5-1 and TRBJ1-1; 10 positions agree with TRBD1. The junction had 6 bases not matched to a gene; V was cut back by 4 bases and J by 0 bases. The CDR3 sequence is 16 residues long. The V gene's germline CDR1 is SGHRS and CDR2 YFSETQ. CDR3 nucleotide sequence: TGCGCCAGCAGCGCCGGACAGGGGGGAATGAACACTGAAGCTTTCTTT. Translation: CASSAGQGGMNTEAFF.

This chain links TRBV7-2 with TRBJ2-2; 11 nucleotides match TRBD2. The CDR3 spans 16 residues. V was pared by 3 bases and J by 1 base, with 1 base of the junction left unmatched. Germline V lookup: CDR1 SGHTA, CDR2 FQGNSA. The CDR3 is CASSFGTSGNTGELFF. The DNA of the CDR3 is TGTGCCAGCAGCTTCGGGACTAGCGGGAACACCGGGGAGCTGTTTTTT.

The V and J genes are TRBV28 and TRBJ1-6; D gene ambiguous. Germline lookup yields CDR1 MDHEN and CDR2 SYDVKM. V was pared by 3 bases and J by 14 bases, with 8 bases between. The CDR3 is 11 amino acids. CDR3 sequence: CASSFGLALHF. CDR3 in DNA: TGTGCCAGCAGTTTCGGTCTGGCCCTCCACTTT.

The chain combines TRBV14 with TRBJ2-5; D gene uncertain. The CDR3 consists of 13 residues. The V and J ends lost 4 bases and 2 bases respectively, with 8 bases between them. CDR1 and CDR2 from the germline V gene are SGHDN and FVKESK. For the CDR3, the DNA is TGTGCCAGCAGCCCGCAGTTGCAAGAGACCCAGTACTTC. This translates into CASSPQLQETQYF.

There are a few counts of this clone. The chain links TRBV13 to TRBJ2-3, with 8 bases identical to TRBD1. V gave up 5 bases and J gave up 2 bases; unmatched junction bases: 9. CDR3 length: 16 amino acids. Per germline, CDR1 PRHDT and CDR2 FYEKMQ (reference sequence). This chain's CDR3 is CASSLRDRGFTDTQYF. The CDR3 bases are TGTGCCAGCAGCCTTCGAGACAGGGGATTCACAGATACGCAGTATTTT.

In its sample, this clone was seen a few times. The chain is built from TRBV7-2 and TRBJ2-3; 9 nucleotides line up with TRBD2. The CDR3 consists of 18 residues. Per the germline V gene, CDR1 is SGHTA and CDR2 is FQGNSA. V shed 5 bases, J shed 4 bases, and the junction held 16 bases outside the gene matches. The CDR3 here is CASSRRTTAGGPPDTQYF. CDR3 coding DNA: TGTGCCAGCAGCCGTAGGACGACGGCGGGAGGGCCTCCAGATACGCAGTATTTT.

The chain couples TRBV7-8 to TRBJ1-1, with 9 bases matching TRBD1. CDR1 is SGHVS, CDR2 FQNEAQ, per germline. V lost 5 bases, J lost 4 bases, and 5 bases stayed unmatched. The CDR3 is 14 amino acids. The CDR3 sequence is CASSPQGAGTEAFF. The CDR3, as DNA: TGTGCCAGCAGCCCACAGGGGGCGGGCACTGAAGCTTTCTTT.

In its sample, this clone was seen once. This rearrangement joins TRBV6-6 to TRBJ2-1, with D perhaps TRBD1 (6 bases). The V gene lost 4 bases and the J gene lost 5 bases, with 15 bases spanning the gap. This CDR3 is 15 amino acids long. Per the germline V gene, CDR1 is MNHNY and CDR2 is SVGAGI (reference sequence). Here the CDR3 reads CASSFLGTTNNEQFF. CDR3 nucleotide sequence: TGTGCCAGCAGTTTCCTCGGGACAACCAACAATGAGCAGTTCTTC.

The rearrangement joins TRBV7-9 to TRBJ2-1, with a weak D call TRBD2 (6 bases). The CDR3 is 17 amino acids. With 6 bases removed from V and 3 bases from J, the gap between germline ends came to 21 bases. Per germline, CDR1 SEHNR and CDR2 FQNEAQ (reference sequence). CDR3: CASRSRRLGIGYNEQFF. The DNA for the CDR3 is TGTGCCAGCAGATCCCGCCGACTAGGGATAGGCTACAATGAGCAGTTCTTC.

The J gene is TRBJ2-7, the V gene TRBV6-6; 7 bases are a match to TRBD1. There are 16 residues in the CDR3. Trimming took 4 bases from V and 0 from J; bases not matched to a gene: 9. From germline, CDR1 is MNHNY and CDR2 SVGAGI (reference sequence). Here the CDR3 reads CASSSPVWTGSYEQYF. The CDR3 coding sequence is TGTGCCAGCAGTTCCCCCGTCTGGACAGGCTCCTACGAGCAGTACTTC.

DNA for the CDR3: TGTGCCAGTAGTTCGGACAGGGCCCGGAACACTGAAGCTTTCTTT. Residues: CASSSDRARNTEAFF. The V call is TRBV19, the J call TRBJ1-1; TRBD1 matches 8 bases. V dropped 5 bases and J dropped 1; count of bases not matched to a gene: 6. Germline lookup yields CDR1 LNHDA and CDR2 SQIVND (reference sequence). This CDR3 comprises 15 residues.

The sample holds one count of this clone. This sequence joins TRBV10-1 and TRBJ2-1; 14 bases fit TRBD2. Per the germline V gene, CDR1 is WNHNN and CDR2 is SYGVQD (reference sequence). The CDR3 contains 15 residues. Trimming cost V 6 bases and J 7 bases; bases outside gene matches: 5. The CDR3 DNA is TGCGCCAGCAGCAGGGGACTAGCGGGAGCTAATGAGCAGTTCTTC. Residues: CASSRGLAGANEQFF.

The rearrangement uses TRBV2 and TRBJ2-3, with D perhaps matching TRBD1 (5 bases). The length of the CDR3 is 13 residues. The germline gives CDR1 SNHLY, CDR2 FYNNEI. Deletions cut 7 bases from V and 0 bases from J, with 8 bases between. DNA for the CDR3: TGTGCCAGCAAGGGGCGGAGCACAGATACGCAGTATTTT. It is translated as CASKGRSTDTQYF.